This is a list of T cell receptor beta chains from one sample in a study of cytomegalovirus exposure and HLA in healthy donors. Data came from immunoSEQ multiplex PCR; TCRdb stores just in-frame clones and leaves some out. The table lists about 260,000 clones, 84% of them singletons. The sample taken for sequencing was PBMCs. These receptors came from a middle-aged woman in good health and CMV-seropositive. The CDR3 runs from the conserved cysteine through the conserved F or W.

J gene,V gene,CDR3 protein
TRBJ2-3,TRBV25-1,CASSEWVLAGLSTDTQYF
TRBJ1-1,TRBV6-5,CASSYGTGRNTEAFF
TRBJ2-5,TRBV9,CASSGGLAEETQYF
TRBJ2-7,TRBV30,CAWSRTGTYEQYF
TRBJ2-7,TRBV6-5,CASSPQGGEQYF
TRBJ1-5,TRBV30,CAWNLRGNQPQHF
TRBJ2-7,TRBV28,CASSAPGLAGYEQYF
TRBJ2-7,TRBV18,CASLSGPGGEQYF
TRBJ1-1,TRBV5-1,CASSQRQGAAEAFF
TRBJ2-2,TRBV7-2,CASSLVAGSLSGELFF
TRBJ2-7,TRBV10-3,CATESRGSTYEQYF
TRBJ2-7,TRBV30,CAHVSPGAYEQYF
TRBJ2-3,TRBV7-9,CASSLAVRDRGPADTQYF
TRBJ2-1,TRBV7-6,CASSLGGGLNNEQFF
TRBJ2-1,TRBV2,CASSEARGTANNEQFF
TRBJ2-1,TRBV6-6,CASRSGTSVYNEQFF
TRBJ1-1,TRBV19,CASSIDRTGQGQYTEAFF
TRBJ2-1,TRBV5-1,CASSAQSGTVNEQFF
TRBJ2-5,TRBV30,CAWRPGLETQYF
TRBJ2-2,TRBV11-2,CASSLVPASGVLNTGELFF
TRBJ1-3,TRBV6-5,CASSPWTGPGNTIYF
TRBJ2-7,TRBV7-6,CASSLGTGPRYEQYF
TRBJ2-3,TRBV4-3,CASSQEFGNRGSSGTDTQYF